Given below is one T cell receptor beta chain in context. The antigen is not known. The V end lost 4 bases, the J end lost 4 bases, and 22 bases lay between the germline ends. Germline V gives CDR1 SQVTM, CDR2 ANQGSEA. This CDR3 has 16 amino acids. Data came from immunoSEQ multiplex PCR; TCRdb stores just in-frame clones and leaves some out. The sample contains some 70,000 clones, roughly nine tenths of which appear only once. The source of the sample is a study of resident and recirculating memory T cells in vitiligo. Study outcomes and limitations: TCR sequences were not conserved across biopsy sites or patients.

The V and J genes are TRBV29-1 and TRBJ1-2; D is possibly TRBD1 (6 bases). Material for sequencing was blood. This TCR was sampled from a male donor with vitiligo. CDR3 bases: TGCAGCGTTGGAATCCGGCAAGGCAGGGGTGGCTATGGCTACACCTTC. Translated: CSVGIRQGRGGYGYTF. Supplemented by reference TRBV29-1 and TRBJ1-2, the full variable domain reads SAVISQKPSRDICQRGTSLTIQCQVDSQVTMMFWYRQQPGQSLTLIATANQGSEATYESGFVIDKFPISRPNLTFSTLTVSNMSPEDSSIYLCSVGIRQGRGGYGYTFGSGTRLTVV.